A selection of T cell receptor beta chains follows, all from one sample in a study of T cells in localized non-small cell lung cancer. Libraries were prepared by immunoSEQ multiplex PCR; TCRdb keeps only in-frame clonotypes and omits some of them. The repertoire has some 17,000 clones, around 83% of them found once; the top ten carry about 32%. Here the sequenced sample was peripheral blood, taken before any cancer treatment. Receptor source: a male donor older than 55 with stage III lung adenocarcinoma. The CDR3 runs from the conserved cysteine through the conserved F or W. The D gene is left open where the match is weak. Clone size is shown for a subset of rows, as once, few, many or a class of expanded clone.

V	D	size	length	J	DNA	CDR3
TRBV30	TRBD1	-	14	TRBJ2-7	TGTGCCTGGAGGACCGGGACAGGGAGGCGCGAGCAGTACTTC	CAWRTGTGRREQYF
TRBV5-1	-	-	15	TRBJ2-3	TGCGCCAGCAGCTTGGGCATCGGAGTCACAGATACGCAGTATTTT	CASSLGIGVTDTQYF
TRBV18	-	-	14	TRBJ2-6	TGTGCCAGCTCACCCTTTTCTGGGGCCAACGTCCTGACTTTC	CASSPFSGANVLTF
TRBV29-1	-	-	15	TRBJ1-1	TGCAGCGTACACCGTCGGGGAGTCGGGAACACTGAAGCTTTCTTT	CSVHRRGVGNTEAFF
TRBV9	-	few	14	TRBJ1-2	TGTGCCAGCAGCGTAGGGTCAGGAGACTATGGCTACACCTTC	CASSVGSGDYGYTF
TRBV7-3	-	-	13	TRBJ2-5	TGTGCCAGCAGCAAGGACTTACAAGAGACCCAGTACTTC	CASSKDLQETQYF
TRBV5-1	-	-	13	TRBJ1-2	TGCGCCAGCAGCCCAGACAGTAACTATGGCTACACCTTC	CASSPDSNYGYTF
TRBV6-5	-	-	14	TRBJ1-2	TGTGCCAGCAGTTACGGGGGGCGCGGCTATGGCTACACCTTC	CASSYGGRGYGYTF
TRBV30	-	-	12	TRBJ2-7	TGTGCCTGGGACGCGGGCTCCTACGAGCAGTACTTC	CAWDAGSYEQYF
TRBV5-1	-	few	15	TRBJ1-2	TGCGCCAGCAGCACGGGGACGCGGGGCTTCTCTGGCTACACCTTC	CASSTGTRGFSGYTF
TRBV6-6	-	-	15	TRBJ1-2	TGTGCCAGCAGGCCACCACAGGGAGCTAACTATGGCTACACCTTC	CASRPPQGANYGYTF
TRBV5-1	-	-	17	TRBJ2-7	TGCGCCAGCAGCCACTCTATGGGGCAGGGGGGTGCGTGGGAGCAGTACTTC	CASSHSMGQGGAWEQYF
TRBV29-1	TRBD1	-	14	TRBJ1-1	TGCAGCGCCCAGACCCAGGGGGCGGGCGCTGAAGCTTTCTTT	CSAQTQGAGAEAFF
TRBV6-5	-	-	12	TRBJ2-4	TGTGCCAGCAGCGGAGCCAAAAACATTCAGTACTTC	CASSGAKNIQYF
TRBV6-6	-	-	11	TRBJ1-2	TGTGCCAGCGGCATGAACTATGGCTACACCTTC	CASGMNYGYTF
TRBV6-5	-	-	14	TRBJ2-7	TGTGCCAGCGTTGTGCAGGAGGACTCCTACGAGCAGTACTTC	CASVVQEDSYEQYF
TRBV4-1	-	-	14	TRBJ1-1	TGCGCCAGCAGCGGTCCTCTTAGGGACACTGAAGATTTCTTT	CASSGPLRDTEDFF
TRBV19	-	-	15	TRBJ1-3	TGTGCCAGCTCGCGAGTTGGGGTCTCTGGAAACACCATATATTTT	CASSRVGVSGNTIYF
TRBV6-5	TRBD1	-	14	TRBJ2-7	TGTGCCAGCAGTTACGGGGACAGGGGCTACGAGCAGTACTTC	CASSYGDRGYEQYF
TRBV27	-	-	13	TRBJ2-5	TGTGCCAGCAGACTCGGGCACCAAGAGACCCAGTACTTC	CASRLGHQETQYF
TRBV10-3	TRBD1	-	14	TRBJ2-2	TGTGCCATCAGCGGGACAGGGAATGCCGGGGAGCTGTTTTTT	CAISGTGNAGELFF
TRBV6-4	-	-	14	TRBJ2-2	TGTGCCAGCAGTGGAGAAATAAACACCGGGGAGCTGTTTTTT	CASSGEINTGELFF
TRBV5-1	-	few	12	TRBJ1-2	TGCGCCAGCCGCTCGGCTAACTATGGCTACACCTTC	CASRSANYGYTF
TRBV10-3	TRBD1	-	15	TRBJ1-2	TGTGCCATCAGAGGGGGACAGGGGGTCTCCCGGGGCTACACCTTC	CAIRGGQGVSRGYTF
TRBV5-6	TRBD1	-	15	TRBJ1-4	TGTGCCAGCAGACGAGGACAGGGGGCAGGAGAAAAACTGTTTTTT	CASRRGQGAGEKLFF
TRBV19	-	-	15	TRBJ2-7	TGTGCCAGTAGTATTGGTGGCACTACCTTCTCCGAGCAGTACTTC	CASSIGGTTFSEQYF
TRBV10-3	-	-	13	TRBJ2-7	TGTGCCATCAGTGACTACGATGGCTACGAGCAGTACTTC	CAISDYDGYEQYF
TRBV5-1	-	-	14	TRBJ2-7	TGCGCCAGCAGCTTGTGGGGGGAAGCGTTCGAGCAGTACTTC	CASSLWGEAFEQYF
TRBV10-3	-	-	13	TRBJ1-2	TGTGCCATCAGTCCTCAGGGTGACTATGGCTACACCTTC	CAISPQGDYGYTF
TRBV11-2	-	-	14	TRBJ2-1	TGTGCCAGCAGCCCATCAAGGGCAGGGACTGAGCAGTTCTTC	CASSPSRAGTEQFF
TRBV9	-	-	15	TRBJ2-6	TGTGCCAGCAGCCCCCAGGATTCTGGGGCCAACGTCCTGACTTTC	CASSPQDSGANVLTF
TRBV6-6	-	-	15	TRBJ2-7	TGTGCCAGCAGTTACTCGCCGACCCCTAACTACGAGCAGTACTTC	CASSYSPTPNYEQYF
TRBV7-2	-	once	15	TRBJ2-7	TGTGCCAGCAGCTTCTTTCTCGGGGACGGGTACGAGCAGTACTTC	CASSFFLGDGYEQYF
TRBV6-4	TRBD1	-	13	TRBJ1-2	TGTGCCAGCAGTGACGGGACAGGGCGGTACTACACCTTC	CASSDGTGRYYTF
TRBV7-8	-	-	11	TRBJ2-1	TGTGCCAGCAGCTTGTGGGATGAGCAGTTCTTC	CASSLWDEQFF